Listed below are T cell receptor beta chains from one sample, sequenced in a study of T cell responses to AZD1222 COVID-19 vaccine. Sequencing used immunoSEQ multiplex PCR; TCRdb keeps in-frame clones, though not all of them. Of about 120,000 clones listed, almost 95% are singletons. Here the sequenced sample was peripheral blood, taken 28 days after the second AZD1222 dose. The source is an adult who received the AZD1222 COVID-19 vaccine. The CDR3 runs from the conserved cysteine through the conserved F or W. Fields, in order: clone size, V gene, D gene, J gene, CDR3 protein, CDR3 DNA. A D gene is named only where the DNA matches it firmly. Not all rows give a size; the values are once, few, many and, for expanded clones, a class.

abundance: NA
v_gene: TRBV11-2
d_gene: NA
j_gene: TRBJ1-1
CDR3aa: CASSFSGMTEAFF
CDR3nt: TGTGCCAGCAGCTTTTCGGGGATGACTGAAGCTTTCTTT

abundance: NA
v_gene: TRBV7-6
d_gene: TRBD1
j_gene: TRBJ1-2
CDR3aa: CASGPGQGEGSYGYTF
CDR3nt: TGTGCCAGCGGGCCGGGACAGGGAGAGGGGAGCTATGGCTACACCTTC

abundance: NA
v_gene: TRBV7-9
d_gene: NA
j_gene: TRBJ2-5
CDR3aa: CASSPRGRTEETQYF
CDR3nt: TGTGCCAGCAGCCCCAGGGGTAGGACGGAAGAGACCCAGTACTTC

abundance: NA
v_gene: TRBV28
d_gene: NA
j_gene: TRBJ2-7
CDR3aa: CASSQPVRVRYEQYF
CDR3nt: TGTGCCAGCAGTCAGCCTGTTCGAGTTCGCTACGAGCAGTACTTC

abundance: NA
v_gene: TRBV29-1
d_gene: NA
j_gene: TRBJ2-1
CDR3aa: CSVEAGYRSEQFF
CDR3nt: TGCAGCGTTGAAGCGGGATACCGCAGTGAGCAGTTCTTC

abundance: NA
v_gene: TRBV4-2
d_gene: TRBD1
j_gene: TRBJ1-4
CDR3aa: CASSPRDRGRVSTNEKLFF
CDR3nt: TGTGCCAGCAGCCCCCGGGACAGGGGGCGCGTATCAACTAATGAAAAACTGTTTTTT

abundance: once
v_gene: TRBV18
d_gene: TRBD2
j_gene: TRBJ2-1
CDR3aa: CASSRERDGYNEQFF
CDR3nt: TGTGCCAGCTCACGGGAGCGGGATGGGTACAATGAGCAGTTCTTC

abundance: once
v_gene: TRBV18
d_gene: NA
j_gene: TRBJ1-1
CDR3aa: CASSPTTVNTEAFF
CDR3nt: TGTGCCAGCTCACCGACGACGGTGAACACTGAAGCTTTCTTT

abundance: NA
v_gene: TRBV4-1
d_gene: NA
j_gene: TRBJ2-3
CDR3aa: CASSQERADTQYF
CDR3nt: TGCGCCAGCAGCCAAGAGAGGGCAGATACGCAGTATTTT

abundance: NA
v_gene: TRBV7-2
d_gene: NA
j_gene: TRBJ2-7
CDR3aa: CASTLGPFSDEQYF
CDR3nt: TGTGCCAGCACCCTCGGCCCCTTCTCTGACGAGCAGTACTTC

abundance: few
v_gene: TRBV30
d_gene: TRBD1
j_gene: TRBJ2-7
CDR3aa: CAWSVTQGAREQYF
CDR3nt: TGTGCCTGGAGTGTAACACAGGGGGCGCGTGAGCAGTACTTC

abundance: NA
v_gene: TRBV6-5
d_gene: NA
j_gene: TRBJ2-1
CDR3aa: CASSFYNEQFF
CDR3nt: TGTGCCAGCAGTTTCTACAATGAGCAGTTCTTC

abundance: NA
v_gene: TRBV7-8
d_gene: NA
j_gene: TRBJ1-4
CDR3aa: CASSSRGGGETNEKLFF
CDR3nt: TGTGCCAGCAGCTCCCGGGGGGGAGGTGAAACTAATGAAAAACTGTTTTTT

abundance: NA
v_gene: TRBV7-2
d_gene: NA
j_gene: TRBJ1-1
CDR3aa: CASSLGQQNTEAFF
CDR3nt: TGTGCCAGCAGCCTCGGACAGCAAAACACTGAAGCTTTCTTT

abundance: NA
v_gene: TRBV27
d_gene: NA
j_gene: TRBJ2-1
CDR3aa: CASSLDLSQLFNEQFF
CDR3nt: TGTGCCAGCAGTTTAGATCTGTCCCAGCTTTTCAATGAGCAGTTCTTC

abundance: few
v_gene: TRBV4-1
d_gene: NA
j_gene: TRBJ1-3
CDR3aa: CASSQGLLTGRGNTIYF
CDR3nt: TGCGCCAGCAGCCAAGGTCTGCTAACGGGACGCGGGAACACCATATATTTT

abundance: NA
v_gene: TRBV5-1
d_gene: NA
j_gene: TRBJ2-4
CDR3aa: CASSLEQGNKNIQYF
CDR3nt: TGCGCCAGCAGCTTGGAACAGGGTAACAAAAACATTCAGTACTTC

abundance: NA
v_gene: TRBV29-1
d_gene: NA
j_gene: TRBJ1-1
CDR3aa: CSVKGGGRTEAFF
CDR3nt: TGCAGCGTTAAAGGGGGTGGGCGCACTGAAGCTTTCTTT

abundance: NA
v_gene: TRBV28
d_gene: NA
j_gene: TRBJ2-1
CDR3aa: CASKRQDAGNNEQFF
CDR3nt: TGTGCCAGCAAAAGACAGGACGCTGGAAACAATGAGCAGTTCTTC

abundance: NA
v_gene: TRBV6-5
d_gene: NA
j_gene: TRBJ1-1
CDR3aa: CASVGPPEAFF
CDR3nt: TGTGCCAGCGTGGGTCCCCCTGAAGCTTTCTTT

abundance: NA
v_gene: TRBV27
d_gene: NA
j_gene: TRBJ2-2
CDR3aa: CASRGNTGELFF
CDR3nt: TGTGCCAGCAGGGGGAACACCGGGGAGCTGTTTTTT

abundance: NA
v_gene: TRBV6-5
d_gene: NA
j_gene: TRBJ1-1
CDR3aa: CASSYQGGNTEAFF
CDR3nt: TGTGCCAGCAGTTATCAGGGAGGGAACACTGAAGCTTTCTTT

abundance: NA
v_gene: TRBV28
d_gene: TRBD2
j_gene: TRBJ2-3
CDR3aa: CASSPLAGVLVGGSTDTQYF
CDR3nt: TGTGCCAGCAGTCCACTAGCGGGAGTACTAGTGGGGGGTAGCACAGATACGCAGTATTTT

abundance: NA
v_gene: TRBV7-2
d_gene: TRBD2
j_gene: TRBJ2-3
CDR3aa: CASSLLAGDTQYF
CDR3nt: TGTGCCAGCAGCTTACTAGCGGGAGATACGCAGTATTTT

abundance: once
v_gene: TRBV23-1
d_gene: NA
j_gene: TRBJ2-2
CDR3aa: CASSHPQRGTGELFF
CDR3nt: TGCGCCAGCAGTCACCCCCAGAGGGGCACCGGGGAGCTGTTTTTT

abundance: NA
v_gene: TRBV5-1
d_gene: NA
j_gene: TRBJ1-1
CDR3aa: CASSLAPGGNTEAFF
CDR3nt: TGCGCCAGCAGCTTGGCACCTGGCGGGAACACTGAAGCTTTCTTT

abundance: once
v_gene: TRBV30
d_gene: NA
j_gene: TRBJ1-1
CDR3aa: CAWSSRTGSNTEAFF
CDR3nt: TGTGCCTGGAGTTCCAGGACTGGTTCGAACACTGAAGCTTTCTTT

abundance: NA
v_gene: TRBV7-8
d_gene: TRBD1
j_gene: TRBJ1-2
CDR3aa: CASSPRDRDLYGYTF
CDR3nt: TGTGCCAGCAGCCCCCGGGACAGGGACCTCTATGGCTACACCTTC

abundance: NA
v_gene: TRBV24-1
d_gene: TRBD2
j_gene: TRBJ2-7
CDR3aa: CATSDFSGTTYEQYF
CDR3nt: TGTGCCACCAGTGATTTTAGCGGGACTACCTACGAGCAGTACTTC

abundance: NA
v_gene: TRBV5-4
d_gene: NA
j_gene: TRBJ2-5
CDR3aa: CATSVGTQETQYF
CDR3nt: TGTGCCACCTCCGTGGGGACCCAAGAGACCCAGTACTTC

abundance: NA
v_gene: TRBV10-2
d_gene: NA
j_gene: TRBJ1-3
CDR3aa: CASWGVASSGNTIYF
CDR3nt: TGCGCCAGCTGGGGGGTTGCAAGCTCTGGAAACACCATATATTTT

abundance: NA
v_gene: TRBV6-2/TRBV6-3
d_gene: TRBD1
j_gene: TRBJ1-5
CDR3aa: CASSYPGTGVHQPQHF
CDR3nt: TGTGCCAGCAGTTACCCCGGGACAGGGGTTCATCAGCCCCAGCATTTT

abundance: NA
v_gene: TRBV18
d_gene: NA
j_gene: TRBJ2-7
CDR3aa: CASNRDIPSYEQYF
CDR3nt: TGTGCCAGTAACCGGGACATCCCCTCCTACGAGCAGTACTTC

abundance: NA
v_gene: TRBV11-2
d_gene: TRBD2
j_gene: TRBJ2-1
CDR3aa: CASSSRSGLGRNEQFF
CDR3nt: TGTGCCAGCAGCTCCCGGTCGGGACTAGGTAGGAATGAGCAGTTCTTC

abundance: NA
v_gene: TRBV28
d_gene: NA
j_gene: TRBJ1-5
CDR3aa: CASRPDSNQPQHF
CDR3nt: TGTGCCAGCAGACCCGATAGCAATCAGCCCCAGCATTTT

abundance: NA
v_gene: TRBV7-8
d_gene: NA
j_gene: TRBJ2-7
CDR3aa: CASSLGWRRAYEQYF
CDR3nt: TGTGCCAGCAGCCTAGGTTGGCGTCGGGCCTACGAGCAGTACTTC

abundance: NA
v_gene: TRBV28
d_gene: NA
j_gene: TRBJ1-5
CDR3aa: CASSAPPTGPQPQHF
CDR3nt: TGTGCCAGCAGTGCCCCTCCAACAGGGCCCCAGCCCCAGCATTTT

abundance: once
v_gene: TRBV7-5
d_gene: NA
j_gene: TRBJ2-7
CDR3aa: CARSSVIEQYF
CDR3nt: TGTGCCAGAAGCTCGGTGATCGAGCAGTACTTC

abundance: NA
v_gene: TRBV9
d_gene: TRBD1
j_gene: TRBJ2-3
CDR3aa: CASSARDRDQDTQYF
CDR3nt: TGTGCCAGCAGCGCCCGGGACAGGGATCAAGATACGCAGTATTTT

abundance: NA
v_gene: TRBV7-6
d_gene: NA
j_gene: TRBJ2-1
CDR3aa: CASSSPLSSYNEQFF
CDR3nt: TGTGCCAGCAGCTCCCCCCTGAGCTCCTACAATGAGCAGTTCTTC

abundance: NA
v_gene: TRBV5-6
d_gene: NA
j_gene: TRBJ1-5
CDR3aa: CASSSGPLRGYQPQHF
CDR3nt: TGTGCCAGCAGCTCGGGACCGCTTAGAGGTTATCAGCCCCAGCATTTT

abundance: NA
v_gene: TRBV28
d_gene: NA
j_gene: TRBJ1-1
CDR3aa: CASTTGFLTEAFF
CDR3nt: TGTGCCAGCACAACAGGGTTCTTAACTGAAGCTTTCTTT

abundance: NA
v_gene: TRBV2
d_gene: TRBD1
j_gene: TRBJ2-5
CDR3aa: CASSVQGATETQYF
CDR3nt: TGTGCCAGCAGTGTCCAGGGGGCTACAGAGACCCAGTACTTC

abundance: NA
v_gene: TRBV6-4
d_gene: TRBD1
j_gene: TRBJ1-2
CDR3aa: CASSDSQGGAYGYTF
CDR3nt: TGTGCCAGCAGTGACTCTCAGGGGGGCGCCTATGGCTACACCTTC

abundance: NA
v_gene: TRBV11-2
d_gene: TRBD2
j_gene: TRBJ2-1
CDR3aa: CASSLPPGLAGGNYNEQFF
CDR3nt: TGTGCCAGCAGCCTCCCCCCGGGACTAGCGGGAGGCAACTACAATGAGCAGTTCTTC

abundance: NA
v_gene: TRBV6-4
d_gene: NA
j_gene: TRBJ2-3
CDR3aa: CASSDGTPGTQYF
CDR3nt: TGTGCCAGCAGTGACGGGACTCCAGGTACGCAGTATTTT

abundance: NA
v_gene: TRBV6-6
d_gene: TRBD1
j_gene: TRBJ2-2
CDR3aa: CASKGARTGELFF
CDR3nt: TGTGCCAGCAAGGGGGCAAGAACCGGGGAGCTGTTTTTT

abundance: NA
v_gene: TRBV4-1
d_gene: NA
j_gene: TRBJ1-1
CDR3aa: CASSQEGQPETEAFF
CDR3nt: TGCGCCAGCAGCCAAGAAGGACAGCCGGAAACTGAAGCTTTCTTT

abundance: NA
v_gene: TRBV28
d_gene: TRBD1
j_gene: TRBJ2-7
CDR3aa: CASSLRTGQEYEQYF
CDR3nt: TGTGCCAGCAGTTTAAGGACAGGTCAGGAATACGAGCAGTACTTC

abundance: NA
v_gene: TRBV10-1
d_gene: TRBD1
j_gene: TRBJ1-6
CDR3aa: CASTVDRGYLSSPLHF
CDR3nt: TGCGCCAGCACCGTAGACAGGGGCTACTTGAGTTCACCCCTCCACTTT

abundance: NA
v_gene: TRBV9
d_gene: TRBD1
j_gene: TRBJ1-5
CDR3aa: CASSETGILTPQHF
CDR3nt: TGTGCCAGCAGCGAGACAGGGATTTTAACTCCCCAGCATTTT

abundance: NA
v_gene: TRBV29-1
d_gene: NA
j_gene: TRBJ2-1
CDR3aa: CSVGKSSYNEQFF
CDR3nt: TGCAGCGTTGGCAAGAGCTCCTACAATGAGCAGTTCTTC

abundance: NA
v_gene: TRBV2
d_gene: NA
j_gene: TRBJ2-7
CDR3aa: CASHPRGWGSYEQYF
CDR3nt: TGTGCCAGCCACCCACGGGGTTGGGGCTCCTACGAGCAGTACTTC

abundance: NA
v_gene: TRBV5-1
d_gene: NA
j_gene: TRBJ1-5
CDR3aa: CASSVDRPDQPQHF
CDR3nt: TGCGCCAGCTCCGTTGACAGGCCCGATCAGCCCCAGCATTTT

abundance: NA
v_gene: TRBV20-1
d_gene: NA
j_gene: TRBJ2-1
CDR3aa: CSASPRNEQFF
CDR3nt: TGCAGTGCTAGTCCCCGCAATGAGCAGTTCTTC

abundance: NA
v_gene: TRBV7-8
d_gene: NA
j_gene: TRBJ1-5
CDR3aa: CASSLAGQPQHF
CDR3nt: TGTGCCAGCAGCTTAGCGGGTCAGCCCCAGCATTTT

abundance: NA
v_gene: TRBV6-6
d_gene: NA
j_gene: TRBJ2-7
CDR3aa: CASRGGREQYF
CDR3nt: TGTGCCAGCAGGGGGGGGCGAGAGCAGTACTTC

abundance: NA
v_gene: TRBV29-1
d_gene: TRBD2
j_gene: TRBJ2-3
CDR3aa: CSVVALAGGDTQYF
CDR3nt: TGCAGCGTTGTTGCCCTAGCGGGAGGCGATACGCAGTATTTT

abundance: NA
v_gene: TRBV19
d_gene: NA
j_gene: TRBJ1-5
CDR3aa: CASSLLLGLTSNQPQHF
CDR3nt: TGTGCCAGTAGTCTCCTCTTGGGACTTACTAGCAATCAGCCCCAGCATTTT